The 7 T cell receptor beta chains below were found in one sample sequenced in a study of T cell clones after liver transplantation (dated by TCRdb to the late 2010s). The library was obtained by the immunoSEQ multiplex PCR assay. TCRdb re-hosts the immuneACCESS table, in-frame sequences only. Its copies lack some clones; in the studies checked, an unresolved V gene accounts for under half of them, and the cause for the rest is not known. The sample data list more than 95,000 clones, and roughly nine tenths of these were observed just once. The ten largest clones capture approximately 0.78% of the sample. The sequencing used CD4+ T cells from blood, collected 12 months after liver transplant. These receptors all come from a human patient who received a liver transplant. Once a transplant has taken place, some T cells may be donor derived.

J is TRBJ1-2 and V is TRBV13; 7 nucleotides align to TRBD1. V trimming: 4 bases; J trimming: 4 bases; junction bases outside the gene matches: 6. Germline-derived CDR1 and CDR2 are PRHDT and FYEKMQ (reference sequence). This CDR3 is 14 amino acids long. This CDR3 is CASSSWTGVYGYTF. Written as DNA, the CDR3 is TGTGCCAGCAGCTCATGGACAGGCGTCTATGGCTACACCTTC.

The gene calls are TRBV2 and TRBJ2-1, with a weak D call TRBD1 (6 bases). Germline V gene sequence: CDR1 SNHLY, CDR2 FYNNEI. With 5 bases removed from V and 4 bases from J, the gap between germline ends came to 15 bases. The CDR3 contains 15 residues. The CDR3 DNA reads TGTGCCAGCAGTAAGACAGGCGGTAGGTACAATGAGCAGTTCTTC. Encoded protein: CASSKTGGRYNEQFF.

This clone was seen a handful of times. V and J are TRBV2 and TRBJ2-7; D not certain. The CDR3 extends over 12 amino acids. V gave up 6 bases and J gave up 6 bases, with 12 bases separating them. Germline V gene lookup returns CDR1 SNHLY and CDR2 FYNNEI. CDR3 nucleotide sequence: TGTGCCAGCAGGCCAGGACGCGGCGAGCAGTACTTC. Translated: CASRPGRGEQYF.

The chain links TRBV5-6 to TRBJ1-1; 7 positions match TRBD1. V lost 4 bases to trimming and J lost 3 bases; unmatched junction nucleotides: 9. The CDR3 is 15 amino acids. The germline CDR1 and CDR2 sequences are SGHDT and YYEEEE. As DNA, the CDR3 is TGTGCCAGCAGCGTATCCTTAACAGGGGACACTGAAGCTTTCTTT. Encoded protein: CASSVSLTGDTEAFF.

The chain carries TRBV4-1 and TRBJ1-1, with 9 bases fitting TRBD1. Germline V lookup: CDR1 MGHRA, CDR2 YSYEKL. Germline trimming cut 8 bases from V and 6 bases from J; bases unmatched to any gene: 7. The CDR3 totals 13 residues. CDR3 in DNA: TGCGCCAGCTCCCGGGACAGGGTCTCTGAAGCTTTCTTT. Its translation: CASSRDRVSEAFF.

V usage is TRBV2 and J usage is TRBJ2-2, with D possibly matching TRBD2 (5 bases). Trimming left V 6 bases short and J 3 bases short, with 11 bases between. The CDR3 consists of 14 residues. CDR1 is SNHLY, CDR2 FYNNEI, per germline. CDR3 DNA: TGTGCCAGCAGGGTAGCGAGGGACACCGGGGAGCTGTTTTTT. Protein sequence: CASRVARDTGELFF.

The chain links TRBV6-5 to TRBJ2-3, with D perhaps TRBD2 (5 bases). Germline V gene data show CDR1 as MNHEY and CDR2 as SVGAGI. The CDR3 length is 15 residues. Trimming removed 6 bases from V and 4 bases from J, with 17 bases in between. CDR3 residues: CASSRMASTSDTQYF. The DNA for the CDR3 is TGTGCCAGCAGCCGGATGGCTAGCACTTCAGATACGCAGTATTTT.